This T cell receptor (beta chain) was found in a study of PD-L1 blockade in urothelial cancer. Study summary: Blood gave a median about 150,000 T cells.

Germline V gene sequence: CDR1 ENHRY, CDR2 SYGVKD. V lost 0 bases to trimming and J lost 2 bases, with 11 bases between them. The CDR3 contains 16 residues. Time point noted: peripheral blood 6 weeks after treatment start. Each patient presented with locally advanced or metastatic urothelial carcinoma. Libraries were prepared by immunoSEQ multiplex PCR; TCRdb keeps only in-frame clonotypes and omits some of them. The table shows more than 60,000 clones, with 85% to 90% occurring only once. The clonotype comes from a man between 60 and 75 years old with urothelial cancer. Source: PBMCs, taken around atezolizumab (anti-PD-L1) treatment. The genes are TRBV10-3 and TRBJ2-1, with TRBD1 as a possible D gene (6 bases). CDR3 protein: CAISESQGFTYNEQFF. The CDR3 region has the DNA TGTGCCATCAGTGAGTCACAGGGCTTCACCTACAATGAGCAGTTCTTC.